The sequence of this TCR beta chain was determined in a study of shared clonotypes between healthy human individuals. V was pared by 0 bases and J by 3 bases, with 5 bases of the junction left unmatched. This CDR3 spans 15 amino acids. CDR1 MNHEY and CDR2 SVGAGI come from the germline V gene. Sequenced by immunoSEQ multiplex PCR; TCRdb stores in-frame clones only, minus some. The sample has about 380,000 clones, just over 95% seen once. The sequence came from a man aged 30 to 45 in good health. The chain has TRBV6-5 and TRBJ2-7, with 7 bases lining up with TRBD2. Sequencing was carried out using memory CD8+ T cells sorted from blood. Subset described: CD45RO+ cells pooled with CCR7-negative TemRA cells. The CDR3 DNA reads TGTGCCAGCAGTTACTCGAGGCTAGCGGTCTACGAGCAGTACTTC. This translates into CASSYSRLAVYEQYF.